This note documents a single T cell receptor (beta chain) sequence. No antigen is known for it. The time point: patch test 3, about 24 weeks after DPC sensitization. Described treatment: therapeutic diphenylcyclopropenone sensitization with weekly scalp DPC. Extraction yielded total RNA from whole blood (unfractionated). Deletions cut 3 bases from V and 0 bases from J, with 12 bases between. Germline V gene sequence: CDR1 DFQATT, CDR2 SNEGSKA (reference sequence). The CDR3 has 15 residues. The data were obtained in a study of human T cells and chemical hapten exposure. Via MiXCR, TCRdb re-called the RACE reads, giving one row per CDR3 protein. The sample includes roughly 150,000 distinct CDR3 sequences, roughly 26% of them seen just once. Study observations and caveats: The donors suffered from alopecia, so their immune response may not match that of healthy people. Patch test score rose with PT1 expanded TCR count, significant at thresholds 8, 16 and 32, not 4.

Sequenced here: whole blood, sampled in connection with sensitization to the hapten diphenylcyclopropenone (DPC). The sequence was obtained from a woman aged 18-29 years with alopecia areata. Some clones in this sample may be carry-over from other donors' samples. The chain is built from TRBV20-1 and TRBJ1-3; D not certain. CDR3 sequence reads: CSASFRRSSGNTIYF. The CDR3 bases are TGCAGTGCTAGTTTCCGACGGAGCTCTGGAAACACCATATATTTT.